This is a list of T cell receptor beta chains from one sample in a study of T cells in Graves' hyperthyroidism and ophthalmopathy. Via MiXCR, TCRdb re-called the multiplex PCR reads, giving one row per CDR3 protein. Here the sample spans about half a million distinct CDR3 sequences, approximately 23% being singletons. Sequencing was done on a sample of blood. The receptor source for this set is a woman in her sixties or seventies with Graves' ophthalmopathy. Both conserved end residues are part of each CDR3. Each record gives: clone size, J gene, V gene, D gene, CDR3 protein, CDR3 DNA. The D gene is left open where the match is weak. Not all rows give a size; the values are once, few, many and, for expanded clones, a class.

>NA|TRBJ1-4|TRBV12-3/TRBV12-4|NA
CASSLIGTEKLFF
TGTGCCAGCAGTTTAATAGGTACTGAAAAACTGTTTTTT
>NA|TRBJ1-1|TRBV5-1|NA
CASSDGGTVNTEAFF
TGCGCCAGCAGCGACGGAGGGACGGTGAACACTGAAGCTTTCTTT
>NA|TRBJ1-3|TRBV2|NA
CASSEAGGSSGNTIYF
TGTGCCAGCAGTGAAGCAGGGGGGAGCTCTGGAAACACCATATATTTT
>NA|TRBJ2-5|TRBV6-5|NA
CASSYSRTETQYF
TGTGCCAGCAGTTACTCTCGGACGGAGACCCAGTACTTC
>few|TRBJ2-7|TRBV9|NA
CASSVGAQYF
TGTGCCAGCAGCGTAGGTGCGCAGTACTTC
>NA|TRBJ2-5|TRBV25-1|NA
CASSELGATETQYF
TGTGCCAGCAGTGAATTAGGGGCGACAGAGACCCAGTACTTC
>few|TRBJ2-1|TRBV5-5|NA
CASSPGVNTNNEQFF
TGTGCCAGCAGCCCAGGGGTCAATACCAACAATGAGCAGTTCTTC
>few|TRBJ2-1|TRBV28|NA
CASSLSGYEQFF
TGTGCCAGCAGTTTAAGCGGGTATGAGCAGTTCTTC
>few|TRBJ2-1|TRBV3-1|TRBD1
CASSQDSRGTNEQFF
TGTGCCAGCAGCCAAGACAGCAGGGGGACCAATGAGCAGTTCTTC
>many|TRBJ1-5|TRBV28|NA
CASTKFGPNQPQHF
TGTGCCAGCACTAAATTCGGACCGAATCAGCCCCAGCATTTT
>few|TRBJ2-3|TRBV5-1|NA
CASSVGRKRITDTQYF
TGCGCCAGCAGCGTCGGACGGAAGAGGATCACAGATACGCAGTATTTT
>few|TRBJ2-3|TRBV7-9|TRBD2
CASSLGSGRIPDTQYF
TGTGCCAGCAGCTTAGGAAGCGGGAGGATCCCAGATACGCAGTATTTT
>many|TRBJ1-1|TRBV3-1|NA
CASSRTPVNTEAFF
TGTGCCAGCAGCCGCACCCCCGTGAACACTGAAGCTTTCTTT
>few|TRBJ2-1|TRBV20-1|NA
CSARYSNEQFF
TGCAGTGCTAGATACTCAAATGAGCAGTTCTTC
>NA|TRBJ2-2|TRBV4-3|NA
CASSQERGGTGELFF
TGCGCCAGCAGCCAAGAACGGGGCGGCACCGGGGAGCTGTTTTTT
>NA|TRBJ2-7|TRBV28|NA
CASSLWGGISYEQYF
TGTGCCAGCAGTTTATGGGGGGGTATATCCTACGAGCAGTACTTC
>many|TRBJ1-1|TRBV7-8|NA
CASSLDPGRGAFF
TGTGCCAGCAGCTTAGATCCGGGGCGGGGAGCTTTCTTT
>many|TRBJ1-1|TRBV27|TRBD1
CASSDRGGTEAFF
TGTGCCAGCAGTGACAGGGGCGGCACTGAAGCTTTCTTT
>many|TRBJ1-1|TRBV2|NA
CASRLDGATNTEAFF
TGTGCCAGCAGGTTGGACGGGGCGACGAACACTGAAGCTTTCTTT